This T cell receptor (beta chain) originates from a study of tumor and adjacent non-tumor tissue in lung cancer. Study as a whole: There were some 11 adenocarcinoma, a couple of squamous cell carcinoma and 1 small cell lung cancer cases.

RNA was extracted from bulk tissue without any cell sorting. More than 3 cm separated this lung sample from the edge of the tumor. This clonotype was seen a few times. Its antigen is undetermined. This clone may be a read error of a much larger clone one base away. The library came from three nested PCR rounds adapted from ARM-PCR protocols. TCRdb processed the multiplex PCR reads anew with MiXCR; each CDR3 protein has one entry. The sample records almost 75,000 distinct CDR3 sequences, approximately 71% being singletons. Germline lookup yields CDR1 DFQATT and CDR2 SNEGSKA (reference sequence). The CDR3 is 17 residues long. Study-level points and caveats: Tumor TCR diversity, when higher, was linked to shorter survival. Tumor tissue had significantly higher TCR diversity than normal lung.

This TCR derives from a woman between 50 and 59 years old with non-small cell lung cancer. V usage is TRBV20-1 and J usage is TRBJ2-5; 9 positions agree with TRBD2. The sample consisted of distant non-tumor lung tissue. CDR3 DNA: TGCAGTGCTAGAGATCGGGCTAGCGGGACCCTGTCCGAGACCCAGTGCTTC. Residues: CSARDRASGTLSETQCF.